The 16 T cell receptor beta chains below come from one sample, sequenced in a study of OX40 agonist ivuxolimab in advanced cancers. Measured with immunoSEQ multiplex PCR; TCRdb has only the in-frame clones, and not every one. The data show some 7,000 clones, 75% to 90% seen once. The sample in question was CD4+ or CD8+ T cells sorted from blood, obtained in a trial of the OX40 agonist ivuxolimab. Receptors originate from an adult with an advanced solid tumor such as melanoma, head and neck, liver or kidney cancer.

The genes are TRBV10-2 and TRBJ2-1, with 7 bases matching TRBD2. Germline V gene sequence: CDR1 WSHSY, CDR2 SAAADI. The CDR3 is made up of 15 amino acids. V dropped 3 bases and J dropped 5; count of bases not matched to a gene: 7. The CDR3 here is CASSERLAVNNEQFF. The CDR3, as DNA: TGCGCCAGCAGTGAACGTCTAGCGGTGAACAATGAGCAGTTCTTC.

This chain connects TRBV10-3 to TRBJ1-2; D remains unclear. The V end was cut by 2 bases, the J end by 4 bases, with 14 bases between. The germline gives CDR1 ENHRY, CDR2 SYGVKD. CDR3 size: 15 residues. Here the CDR3 reads CAISEISEGVYGYTF. CDR3 nucleotides: TGTGCCATCAGTGAGATCAGCGAGGGCGTCTATGGCTACACCTTC.

The chain links TRBV11-2 to TRBJ2-3, with TRBD2 matching over 7 bases. V lost 1 base and J lost 5; bases outside the gene matches: 15. The CDR3 loop spans 18 amino acids. Per germline, CDR1 SGHAT and CDR2 FQNNGV. As DNA, the CDR3 is TGTGCCAGCAGCTTAGTTTTTATGGTGGGCGGCGGGGGAGATACGCAGTATTTT. It translates to CASSLVFMVGGGGDTQYF.

This chain joins TRBV18 and TRBJ1-5; D is unresolved. The V end lost 6 bases, the J end lost 11 bases, and 14 bases lay between the germline ends. The CDR3 runs 12 residues. Per the germline V gene, CDR1 is KGHSH and CDR2 is LQKENI. The CDR3 coding sequence is TGTGCCAGCTCTCAGGACGGGCTTGCCCAGCATTTT. Protein product: CASSQDGLAQHF. The full variable domain, completed using reference TRBV18 and TRBJ1-5, is NAGVMQNPRHLVRRRGQEARLRCSPMKGHSHVYWYRQLPEEGLKFMVYLQKENIIDESGMPKERFSAEFPKEGPSILRIQQVVRGDSAAYFCASSQDGLAQHFGDGTRLSIL.

V usage is TRBV19 and J usage is TRBJ2-3, with 7 bases matching TRBD2. Losses at the gene ends were 5 bases for V and 1 base for J; bases not matched to a gene: 9. CDR1 LNHDA and CDR2 SQIVND come from the germline V gene (reference sequence). The CDR3 covers 16 residues. The CDR3 protein is CASSLRGTSGTDTQYF. CDR3 in DNA: TGTGCCAGTAGTCTCCGGGGCACTAGCGGCACAGATACGCAGTATTTT. Full variable domain (outside the CDR3, taken from reference TRBV19 and TRBJ2-3): DGGITQSPKYLFRKEGQNVTLSCEQNLNHDAMYWYRQDPGQGLRLIYYSQIVNDFQKGDIAEGYSVSREKKESFPLTVTSAQKNPTAFYLCASSLRGTSGTDTQYFGPGTRLTVL.

The chain recombines TRBV15 with TRBJ2-2, with TRBD1 matching 9 bases. This CDR3 comprises 17 residues. V was pared by 3 bases and J by 5 bases, with 10 bases of the junction left unmatched. Germline assignment: CDR1 LNHNV and CDR2 YYDKDF (reference sequence). The CDR3 region has the DNA TGTGCCACCAGCAGGGACAGGGGTTGGGTAGAGACCGGGGAGCTGTTTTTT. Its translation: CATSRDRGWVETGELFF. Full variable domain (missing parts from reference TRBV15 and TRBJ2-2): DAMVIQNPRYQVTQFGKPVTLSCSQTLNHNVMYWYQQKSSQAPKLLFHYYDKDFNNEADTPDNFQSRRPNTSFCFLDIRSPGLGDTAMYLCATSRDRGWVETGELFFGEGSRLTVL.

This chain joins TRBV2 and TRBJ2-1; D remains unclear. Deletions cut 1 base from V and 4 bases from J, with 11 bases between. The CDR3 totals 15 residues. Germline lookup yields CDR1 SNHLY and CDR2 FYNNEI. For the CDR3, the DNA is TGTGCCAGCAGTGAAGTCCAAGCTTGGTACAATGAGCAGTTCTTC. This sequence encodes CASSEVQAWYNEQFF.

The chain recombines TRBV9 with TRBJ2-7; tentatively, D is TRBD1 or TRBD2 (6 bases each). The V and J ends lost 0 bases and 6 bases respectively, with 16 bases between them. Germline assignment: CDR1 SGDLS and CDR2 YYNGEE. This CDR3 region has 15 residues. The CDR3 DNA reads TGTGCCAGCAGCGTAGACGGGGGCCCCTTTACCGAGCAGTACTTC. Translation gives CASSVDGGPFTEQYF.

The sample holds one count of this clone. The gene calls are TRBV9 and TRBJ2-7; TRBD2 might be the D (6 bases). The germline CDR1 and CDR2 sequences are SGDLS and YYNGEE. The V gene lost 0 bases and the J gene lost 0 bases, with 7 bases spanning the gap. This CDR3 is 14 amino acids long. The CDR3 region is CASSVVGSSYEQYF. For the CDR3, the DNA is TGTGCCAGCAGCGTAGTCGGGAGCTCCTACGAGCAGTACTTC.

This chain joins TRBV19 and TRBJ1-5; 10 nucleotides line up with TRBD1. V was clipped by 3 bases and J by 0 bases; unmatched bases: 8. The CDR3 length is 18 residues. Germline loops: CDR1 LNHDA, CDR2 SQIVND (reference sequence). In DNA, the CDR3 is TGTGCCAGTAGTATCTTCGGGACAGGGGCTCTTAGCAATCAGCCCCAGCATTTT. It translates to CASSIFGTGALSNQPQHF.

The genes are TRBV27 and TRBJ2-1, with TRBD1 as a possible D gene (6 bases). CDR3 size: 13 residues. V lost 5 bases and J 15 bases, leaving 20 bases between the germline ends. CDR1 and CDR2 from the germline V gene are MNHEY and SMNVEV (reference sequence). CDR3 residues: CASSPSEGDVLFF. The CDR3 region has the DNA TGTGCCAGCAGTCCGTCAGAGGGGGATGTCTTGTTCTTC.

V and J are TRBV6-5 and TRBJ1-2; TRBD1 matches 7 bases. Germline V gene sequence: CDR1 MNHEY, CDR2 SVGAGI. The CDR3 contains 15 residues. V lost 5 bases and J lost 5; bases outside the gene matches: 11. CDR3 loop: CASSTRDRVPYGYTF. Written as DNA, the CDR3 is TGTGCCAGCAGTACCCGAGACAGGGTACCGTATGGCTACACCTTC.

The chain uses TRBV18 and TRBJ1-1; 7 bases map to TRBD1. Losses at the gene ends were 2 bases for V and 3 bases for J; bases not matched to a gene: 9. The CDR3 totals 16 residues. Germline CDR1 is KGHSH and CDR2 is LQKENI. The CDR3 spells CASSPNYLTGDTEAFF. CDR3 nucleotide sequence: TGTGCCAGCTCACCAAACTATTTAACAGGGGACACTGAAGCTTTCTTT.

The genes are TRBV2 and TRBJ2-1; possibly TRBD2 for D (9 bases). Trimming pared 3 bases from V and 6 bases from J, leaving 30 bases between. This CDR3 comprises 20 residues. Germline CDR1 is SNHLY and CDR2 is FYNNEI. CDR3 DNA sequence: TGTGCCAGCAGTGACCCGGTGGTCAGGGGGCGGATAGCGGGGGCCAATGAGCAGTTCTTC. It encodes CASSDPVVRGRIAGANEQFF.

The J gene is TRBJ2-7, the V gene TRBV11-2, with D perhaps TRBD1 (7 bases). CDR1 SGHAT and CDR2 FQNNGV come from the germline V gene. V dropped 6 bases and J dropped 0 bases, with 15 bases sitting between them. The CDR3 is 15 residues long. The CDR3 loop reads CASRDAGGSSYEQYF. The CDR3 DNA reads TGTGCCAGCAGGGACGCAGGGGGGAGCTCCTACGAGCAGTACTTC.

DNA for the CDR3: TGTGCCTGGAAGGTCGGGCAGAACACTGAAGCTTTCTTT. It codes for CAWKVGQNTEAFF. The chain is built from TRBV30 and TRBJ1-1; D remains ambiguous. The ends were cut back, 4 bases at V and 1 base at J, with 10 bases in the middle. The CDR3 loop spans 13 amino acids. Per germline, CDR1 GTSNPN and CDR2 SVGIG (reference sequence).